The next 5 T cell receptor beta chains were all read from a single sample in a study of identical twins. TCRdb used MiXCR to reprocess the 5' RACE reads, holding one entry per CDR3 protein. Among about 250,000 distinct CDR3 sequences listed, 6.5% to 9% were seen once. In addition, the sample was reused for a study of yellow fever vaccine responses in identical twins.

Sequences were obtained from CD8+ T cells sorted from blood. All receptors come from a woman aged 18-30 years in good health.

This clonotype was counted only a few times. The chain employs TRBV20-1 and TRBJ1-2, with D maybe TRBD1 (5 bases). This CDR3 has 17 amino acids. V was cut by 0 bases and J by 0 bases, with 17 bases left in between. The V gene's germline CDR1 is DFQATT and CDR2 SNEGSKA (reference sequence). The CDR3 sequence: CSARDNLGTGANYGYTF. Written as DNA, the CDR3 is TGCAGTGCTAGAGATAATCTCGGGACGGGTGCTAACTATGGCTACACCTTC.

This clonotype was counted a single time. This chain joins TRBV27 and TRBJ2-5; TRBD1 aligns across 8 bases. V lost 5 bases to trimming and J lost 1 base; unmatched junction nucleotides: 6. The V gene's germline CDR1 is MNHEY and CDR2 SMNVEV (reference sequence). This CDR3 has 15 amino acids. CDR3 in amino acids: CASSPRTGIQETQYF. DNA for the CDR3: TGTGCCAGCAGTCCCAGGACAGGGATCCAAGAGACCCAGTACTTC.

The chain has TRBV6-5 and TRBJ1-2, with D possibly being TRBD1 (5 bases). This CDR3 region has 16 residues. The V and J ends lost 0 bases and 8 bases respectively, with 19 bases between them. Germline CDR1 reads MNHEY; CDR2 reads SVGAGI. The CDR3 loop is CASSYSTAKGLYGYTF. The CDR3 region has the DNA TGTGCCAGCAGTTACTCGACGGCAAAGGGGTTGTACGGCTACACCTTC.

J is TRBJ2-2 and V is TRBV4-2; 8 nucleotides agree with TRBD1. V shed 0 bases and J 1 base; nucleotides not matched to a gene: 4. There are 17 residues in the CDR3. Germline CDR1 is LGHNA and CDR2 is YNFKEQ. CDR3 loop: CASSQDQGTGNTGELFF. CDR3 sequence (DNA): TGTGCCAGCAGCCAAGATCAGGGGACAGGGAACACCGGGGAGCTGTTTTTT.

This clonotype has a handful of counts. The chain is built from TRBV20-1 and TRBJ2-7, with 7 bases aligning to TRBD1. Germline CDR1 and CDR2: DFQATT and SNEGSKA (reference sequence). The CDR3 contains 13 residues. Germline trimming cut 6 bases from V and 6 bases from J; bases unmatched to any gene: 11. CDR3: CSAPEPYRGEQYF. Written as DNA, the CDR3 is TGCAGTGCCCCCGAACCGTACAGGGGCGAGCAGTACTTC.